The 6 T cell receptor beta chains in this list originate from one sample, sequenced in a study of T cell changes during pregnancy in multiple sclerosis. Profiled with immunoSEQ multiplex PCR; TCRdb holds only in-frame clones, not every one. The sample has approximately 31,000 clones; more than 75% are singletons. Sequenced material: CD4+ T cells from peripheral blood mononuclear cells, taken in the second trimester of pregnancy. The receptor set was obtained from a female donor in good health, enrolled as a control in a pregnancy study.

The genes are TRBV5-4 and TRBJ2-3, with 12 bases that match TRBD2. The V gene's germline CDR1 is SGHNT and CDR2 YYREEE (reference sequence). Germline trimming cut 1 base from V and 1 base from J; bases unmatched to any gene: 4. The length of the CDR3 is 17 residues. CDR3 sequence reads: CASSLRLAGAGTDTQYF. CDR3 in DNA: TGTGCCAGCAGCTTGCGACTAGCGGGAGCCGGCACAGATACGCAGTATTTT.

This chain links TRBV7-2 with TRBJ1-5; 10 bases line up with TRBD1. Germline loops: CDR1 SGHTA, CDR2 FQGNSA. The junction had 10 bases not matched to a gene; V was cut back by 5 bases and J by 9 bases. This CDR3 spans 15 amino acids. The CDR3 bases are TGTGCCAGCAGCACCAGACAGGGGGCAACAGGGCCCCAGCATTTT. Translating it yields CASSTRQGATGPQHF.

The genes are TRBV4-3 and TRBJ2-5, with 7 bases that match TRBD2. The CDR3 is made up of 16 amino acids. V trimming: 0 bases; J trimming: 4 bases; junction bases outside the gene matches: 8. Germline CDR1 reads LGHNA; CDR2 reads YSLEER. CDR3 region: CASSQDISGVRETQYF. CDR3 sequence (DNA): TGCGCCAGCAGCCAAGACATAAGCGGGGTAAGAGAGACCCAGTACTTC.

This clone was recorded once. The V gene is TRBV6-1, the J gene TRBJ2-1; maybe TRBD1 (6 bases). There are 14 residues in the CDR3. Looked up from germline, CDR1 is MNHNS and CDR2 is SASEGT. Trimming pared 7 bases from V and 5 bases from J, leaving 15 bases between. The CDR3 nucleotides read TGTGCCAGCATCATTACAGGGATAAACAATGAGCAGTTCTTC. Its protein is CASIITGINNEQFF.

CDR3 DNA sequence: TGTGCCAGCAGTGACAGGCTTCGCTCCTATAATTCACCCCTCCACTTT. Encoded protein: CASSDRLRSYNSPLHF. This chain connects TRBV27 to TRBJ1-6, with a possible D match to TRBD1 (6 bases). The V end lost 5 bases, the J end lost 0 bases, and 11 bases lay between the germline ends. CDR3 length: 16 residues. CDR1 MNHEY and CDR2 SMNVEV come from the germline V gene (reference sequence).

V is TRBV28 and J is TRBJ2-5, with 7 bases fitting TRBD1. V lost 5 bases and J lost 0; bases outside the gene matches: 12. The CDR3 runs 17 residues. CDR1 is MDHEN and CDR2 is SYDVKM in the germline V gene. The CDR3, as DNA: TGTGCCAGCAGTCCACAGGGGCCCGGTGGGTACCAAGAGACCCAGTACTTC. Protein: CASSPQGPGGYQETQYF.